The sequence of this T cell receptor (beta chain) was determined in a study of blood T cells in healthy people across ages (dated by TCRdb to about 2015). Context from the whole study: In model experiments, template switching captured roughly one uniquely barcoded TCR beta cDNA molecule for every two T cells. To track age-related changes in TCR beta repertoire diversity, the study relied on deep sequencing normalized with unique cDNA molecular identifiers. The donors were divided into four age groups: young (average approximately 15 years), middle-aged (roughly 40), aged (62) and long-lived (around 87). To avoid experimental bias, donors of different ages were distributed randomly across sequencing lanes. The study analyzed two additional independent replicas of 1 million unique cDNA reads from the same blood draw for two donors, one aged 18 to 29 and one aged 80 or older.

At the junction V is shortened by 4 bases and J by 2 bases, with 13 bases in between. CDR1 and CDR2 are read off the germline V gene as SGHRS and YFSETQ. The cysteine opens and the phenylalanine closes a CDR3 of 14 amino acids. Only the CDR3 portion is preserved as DNA: 42 bases, with reading frame beginning at the first base. As concerns this clonotype: It has no known antigen specificity. Base qualities are not provided; no much larger clone lies one nucleotide away.

Donors were 35 to 40 systemically healthy Caucasian individuals from Russia aged about 6 to 100 years. Each donor gave roughly 11 milliliters of peripheral blood, drawn into EDTA-treated Vacutainer tubes. Ficoll-Paque density-gradient centrifugation was used to isolate PBMCs, with at least 6 million per sample. Trizol reagent was used to extract total RNA from PBMCs, with at least 5 micrograms per sample. For every donor, an aliquot of PBMCs went through flow cytometry to measure the percentages of naive CD45RAhigh/CD27high T cells. Libraries were constructed by 5' RACE. Sequencing instrument: Illumina HiSeq 2500. The second PCR ran for roughly 7 to 12 cycles and used a J-beta primer mix along with a sample-barcoded 5' primer. A unique molecular identifier was introduced onto each TCR beta cDNA molecule by a template-switch 5' adaptor carrying 12 random nucleotides. Each sample yielded at least 3 million CDR3-containing paired-end reads. First-strand cDNA synthesis was performed from all RNA using the Mint cDNA synthesis kit, with priming by a TRBC-specific oligonucleotide. Following uracil-DNA glycosylase treatment, a first 18-cycle PCR with universal primers M1SS and BC2_uni_R was performed on all cDNA. The published analysis was carried out like this. For normalization, 1 million high-quality reads were randomly selected from each sample, with every read carrying a distinct molecular identifier. Reads sharing molecular identifiers were discarded rather than binned into consensus sequences. MiTCR, with a Q25 quality threshold and the strictest error-elimination algorithm, was used for CDR3 identification, clonotype clustering and error correction. A nonparametric unseen species model using Euler transformation provided a lower-bound estimate of total TCR beta diversity. TCRdb passed the public sequencing reads through fastp at Q25 and MiXCR, retaining productive beta sequences. All rows with the same CDR3 protein become a single entry with the most common DNA and genes. In this record, the V and J calls reflect TCRdb's handling and not the investigators' own analysis. Counted in this sample were roughly 1,300,000 distinct CDR3 sequences; approximately 59% of them appeared once. The ten largest clones add up to under 8.5% of the sample.

Summary of the overall study and its limitations: Estimates of total diversity based on one million sequenced T cells were considered lower bounds and underestimates. Because donor CMV infection status was unknown, age-related changes in expanded clonotypes were potentially confounded. There was a strong correlation between observed TCR beta diversity and the percentage of naive T cells measured by flow cytometry. The long-lived group showed more naive CD4+ T cells, fewer expanded clones and increased TCR diversity than the aged group, suggesting age selection. Since profiling was done on bulk unsorted PBMCs, naive and antigen-experienced compartments could not be conclusively compared. Observed TCR beta diversity per million T cells fell roughly linearly with age, and a significant reduction was already apparent by age around 39.

The source of this sequence is a man in his late teens or twenties in good health. Recombination linked TRBV5-1 to TRBJ2-7, with the identity of the D gene unclear. Sequencing input: blood. This receptor has the CDR3 CASSAGAGPYEQYF. The sequenced DNA: TGCGCCAGCAGCGCAGGTGCCGGTCCCTACGAGCAGTACTTC.